These 4 T cell receptor beta chains originate from one sample sequenced in a study of blood T cell repertoires in COVID-19. Assay: immunoSEQ multiplex PCR; the TCRdb copy retains only in-frame clones and omits some. The sample contains tens of thousands of clones, roughly 80% of which appear only once. Source material: peripheral blood. All receptors derive from a human donor in a cohort sampled during active COVID-19.

The chain links TRBV5-8 to TRBJ2-7; D gene uncertain. The CDR3 has 12 amino acids. Trimming pared 4 bases from V and 4 bases from J, leaving 9 bases between. Germline loops: CDR1 SGHTS, CDR2 YDEGEE. CDR3 loop: CASSRQPYEQYF. The CDR3 DNA sequence: TGTGCCAGCAGCCGACAACCGTACGAGCAGTACTTC. Drawing the rest from reference TRBV5-8 and TRBJ2-7, the complete variable domain is EAGVTQSPTHLIKTRGQQATLRCSPISGHTSVYWYQQALGLGLQFLLWYDEGEERNRGNFPPRFSGRQFPNYSSELNVNALELEDSALYLCASSRQPYEQYFGPGTRLTVT.

This chain links TRBV7-2 with TRBJ1-6; 8 bases map to TRBD1. The V gene's germline CDR1 is SGHTA and CDR2 FQGNSA. The CDR3 has 15 residues. The junction had 5 bases not matched to a gene; V was cut back by 4 bases and J by 6 bases. DNA for the CDR3: TGTGCCAGCAGCTCGAACAGGGGGAGTAATTCACCCCTCCACTTT. Translation: CASSSNRGSNSPLHF. The full variable domain, completed using reference TRBV7-2 and TRBJ1-6, is GAGVSQSPSNKVTEKGKDVELRCDPISGHTALYWYRQSLGQGLEFLIYFQGNSAPDKSGLPSDRFSAERTGGSVSTLTIQRTQQEDSAVYLCASSSNRGSNSPLHFGNGTRLTVT.

V is TRBV4-1 and J is TRBJ2-1; perhaps TRBD2 as D (6 bases). The ends were cut back, 0 bases at V and 0 bases at J, with 9 bases in the middle. The germline V gene encodes CDR1 MGHRA and CDR2 YSYEKL. This CDR3 spans 16 amino acids. In DNA form, the CDR3 reads TGCGCCAGCAGCCAAGATATCGGGAGCTCCTACAATGAGCAGTTCTTC. Protein: CASSQDIGSSYNEQFF.

The V and J genes are TRBV28 and TRBJ2-2, with 13 positions matching TRBD2. The CDR3 extends over 16 amino acids. CDR1 and CDR2 (germline): MDHEN, SYDVKM. The V segment lost 10 bases and the J segment 4 bases; nucleotides outside the gene matches: 9. CDR3 residues: CATTLAGGPRTGELFF. In DNA, the CDR3 is TGTGCCACCACACTAGCGGGGGGGCCCCGCACCGGGGAGCTGTTTTTT.